Detailed here is one TCR beta chain. Per the original data handling: Reference gene primers were amplified, and this amplification served to estimate nucleated cell counts. Sequenced by immunoSEQ multiplex PCR; TCRdb stores in-frame clones only, minus some. V and J calls and clone size are as listed in that table; D and trimming were resolved from the DNA. The sample shows some 300,000 clones, around 90% of them seen only once. With V trimmed by 4 bases and J by 6 bases, 6 bases remained unmatched. Germline loops: CDR1 SQVTM, CDR2 ANQGSEA. This CDR3 contains 14 residues. The source of the sample is a study of blood T cell repertoires in COVID-19. Study background: Sites across the United States, Italy and Spain contributed samples from acute and convalescent COVID-19. T cells, B-cell-depleted T cells, or PBMCs supplied cDNA or gDNA.

The specimen was peripheral blood. The clonotype was recovered from a woman aged 40 to 49 with COVID-19, enrolled during active disease. The chain links TRBV29-1 to TRBJ2-1; the match to TRBD2 covers 10 bases. The CDR3 DNA is TGCAGCGTTGTAGCGGGGGGTGGTTTCAATGAGCAGTTCTTC. Protein product: CSVVAGGGFNEQFF.